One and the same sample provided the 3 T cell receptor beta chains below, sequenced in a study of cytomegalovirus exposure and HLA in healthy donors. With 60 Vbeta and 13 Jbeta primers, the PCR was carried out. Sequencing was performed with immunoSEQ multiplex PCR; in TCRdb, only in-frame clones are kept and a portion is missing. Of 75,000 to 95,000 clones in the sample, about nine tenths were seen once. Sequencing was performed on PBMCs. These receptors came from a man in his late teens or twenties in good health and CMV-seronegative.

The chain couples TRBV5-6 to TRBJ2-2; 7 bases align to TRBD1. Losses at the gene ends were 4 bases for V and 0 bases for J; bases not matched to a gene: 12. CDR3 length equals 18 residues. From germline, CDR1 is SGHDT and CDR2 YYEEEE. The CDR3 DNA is TGTGCCAGCAGCCGTCCAACGACAGGGATTTCGAACACCGGGGAGCTGTTTTTT. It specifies CASSRPTTGISNTGELFF.

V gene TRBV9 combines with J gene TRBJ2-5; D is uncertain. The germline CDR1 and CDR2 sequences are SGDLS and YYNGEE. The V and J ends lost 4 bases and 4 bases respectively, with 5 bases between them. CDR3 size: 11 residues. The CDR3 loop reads CASSTGETQYF. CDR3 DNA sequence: TGTGCCAGCAGCACGGGAGAGACCCAGTACTTC.

CDR3 loop: CASSTSGGRRGGTYEQYF. The CDR3 DNA reads as TGTGCCAGCAGCACCTCCGGCGGGAGGAGAGGAGGGACCTACGAGCAGTACTTC. V usage is TRBV7-2 and J usage is TRBJ2-5, with TRBD2 matching over 8 bases. The assigned J gene may be wrong: the sequence end matches TRBJ2-7 better. The CDR3 sequence is 18 residues long. CDR1 is SGHTA, CDR2 FQGNSA, per germline.